Each of the 28 T cell receptor beta chains below was sequenced from the same sample in a study of T cell responses to AZD1222 COVID-19 vaccine. Clones were read by immunoSEQ multiplex PCR, and TCRdb kept only the in-frame ones, dropping some. This sample has about 100,000 clones, with more than 75% found just once. The source material was peripheral blood, sampled on day 0 of MenACWY control vaccination. The receptors were gathered from an adult in good health.

In nucleotides, the CDR3 is TGTGCCAGCAGCTTGGACGGAGCAGCAGTCACCCAAGAGACCCAGTACTTC. Protein: CASSLDGAAVTQETQYF. The V call is TRBV5-6, the J call TRBJ2-5; D gene uncertain. V lost 0 bases and J lost 1, with 16 bases in between. The length of the CDR3 is 17 residues. From germline, CDR1 is SGHDT and CDR2 YYEEEE. Combining the CDR3 with reference TRBV5-6 and TRBJ2-5 gives the whole variable domain DAGVTQSPTHLIKTRGQQVTLRCSPKSGHDTVSWYQQALGQGPQFIFQYYEEEERQRGNFPDRFSGHQFPNYSSELNVNALLLGDSALYLCASSLDGAAVTQETQYFGPGTRLLVL.

V gene TRBV5-1 combines with J gene TRBJ1-2; 9 nucleotides agree with TRBD1. The V gene's germline CDR1 is SGHRS and CDR2 YFSETQ. V gave up 9 bases and J gave up 7 bases; unmatched junction bases: 19. The CDR3 extends over 16 amino acids. In nucleotides, the CDR3 is TGCGCCACCAAAACAGGGGTCACAGGGGGCGCCGGTGGCTACACCTTC. Residues: CATKTGVTGGAGGYTF.

J is TRBJ1-3 and V is TRBV9, with 10 nucleotides matching TRBD1. Germline CDR1 is SGDLS and CDR2 is YYNGEE. J lost 0 bases, V lost 3 bases, and 6 bases had no gene match. This CDR3 has 17 residues. The CDR3 loop reads CASSEGTGDGSGNTIYF. The CDR3 bases are TGTGCCAGCAGCGAGGGGACAGGGGACGGCTCTGGAAACACCATATATTTT.

The chain uses TRBV7-2 and TRBJ2-6, with 8 bases that match TRBD2. V shed 3 bases, J shed 3 bases, and the junction held 7 bases outside the gene matches. CDR3 length: 17 residues. Germline CDR1 reads SGHTA; CDR2 reads FQGNSA. The CDR3 reads CASSFTGTSFGANVLTF. The CDR3 DNA is TGTGCCAGCAGCTTCACCGGGACTAGTTTTGGGGCCAACGTCCTGACTTTC.

This CDR3 reads CASSRGAGTDTQYF. The CDR3 nucleotides read TGTGCCAGTAGCCGGGGGGCGGGCACAGATACGCAGTATTTT. This chain joins TRBV19 and TRBJ2-3; possible D gene TRBD2, 7 bases. Per germline, CDR1 LNHDA and CDR2 SQIVND (reference sequence). CDR3 length: 14 residues. V was cut by 6 bases and J by 1 base, with 11 bases left in between.

The V and J genes are TRBV19 and TRBJ1-5; D might be TRBD1 (5 bases). The germline V gene has CDR1 LNHDA and CDR2 SQIVND (reference sequence). The CDR3 spans 14 residues. V was shortened by 3 bases and J by 3 bases, with 9 bases between the two germline ends. DNA of the CDR3: TGTGCCAGTAGTATCTTACAGGACAATCAGCCCCAGCATTTT. Protein product: CASSILQDNQPQHF.

The rearrangement uses TRBV30 and TRBJ1-3; no definite D call. The CDR3 totals 13 residues. V was pared by 5 bases and J by 4 bases, with 12 bases between. The germline gives CDR1 GTSNPN, CDR2 SVGIG (reference sequence). CDR3 sequence: CAWGAGLGNTIYF. For the CDR3, the DNA is TGTGCCTGGGGTGCCGGTCTCGGAAACACCATATATTTT. The full variable domain, rest sourced from reference TRBV30 and TRBJ1-3, is SQTIHQWPATLVQPVGSPLSLECTVEGTSNPNLYWYRQAAGRGLQLLFYSVGIGQISSEVPQNLSASRPQDRQFILSSKKLLLSDSGFYLCAWGAGLGNTIYFGEGSWLTVV.

The chain employs TRBV7-9 and TRBJ1-1, with a weak D call TRBD1 (5 bases). Per the germline V gene, CDR1 is SEHNR and CDR2 is FQNEAQ (reference sequence). V lost 8 bases to trimming and J lost 4 bases, with 17 bases between them. The CDR3 is made up of 14 amino acids. The CDR3 DNA reads TGTGCCAGCCTCCAGGGTCAACCCTTCACTGAAGCTTTCTTT. Its translation is CASLQGQPFTEAFF. The whole variable domain, remainder taken from reference TRBV7-9 and TRBJ1-1, is DTGVSQNPRHKITKRGQNVTFRCDPISEHNRLYWYRQTLGQGPEFLTYFQNEAQLEKSRLLSDRFSAERPKGSFSTLEIQRTEQGDSAMYLCASLQGQPFTEAFFGQGTRLTVV.

The rearrangement uses TRBV5-1 and TRBJ2-3, with unresolved D. Germline V CDR1 and CDR2: SGHRS, YFSETQ. Trimming left V 4 bases short and J 7 bases short, with 16 bases between. The CDR3 is 14 amino acids. The CDR3 region is CASSSYQELHTQYF. DNA of the CDR3: TGCGCCAGCAGCAGCTACCAGGAACTTCATACGCAGTATTTT. Together with reference TRBV5-1 and TRBJ2-3, the CDR3 gives the full variable domain: KAGVTQTPRYLIKTRGQQVTLSCSPISGHRSVSWYQQTPGQGLQFLFEYFSETQRNKGNFPGRFSGRQFSNSRSEMNVSTLELGDSALYLCASSSYQELHTQYFGPGTRLTVL.

CDR3 bases: TGTGCCAGTAGTAGAGGCCCAGCAGCTGGAAACACCATATATTTT. Residues: CASSRGPAAGNTIYF. The chain has TRBV19 and TRBJ1-3; no clear D. CDR3 length: 15 amino acids. Per germline, CDR1 LNHDA and CDR2 SQIVND (reference sequence). V shed 4 bases and J shed 2 bases, with 12 bases lying between them.

The table lists this clone with a count of one. The V call is TRBV2, the J call TRBJ2-2; D gene unclear. The CDR3 has 13 amino acids. V was trimmed by 2 bases and J by 3 bases, leaving 4 bases between them. Germline assignment: CDR1 SNHLY and CDR2 FYNNEI. The CDR3 region has the DNA TGTGCCAGCAGTGAAACACACACCGGGGAGCTGTTTTTT. This codes for CASSETHTGELFF.

The chain recombines TRBV19 with TRBJ2-3; the match to TRBD1 covers 10 bases. Unmatched junction bases numbered 9, after V lost 4 bases and J lost 5 bases. CDR1 is LNHDA and CDR2 is SQIVND in the germline V gene (reference sequence). The CDR3 is made up of 16 amino acids. CDR3 protein: CASSSRDRGLQDTQYF. Here the CDR3 DNA reads TGTGCCAGTAGTAGTCGTGACAGGGGGCTCCAAGATACGCAGTATTTT.

The rearrangement joins TRBV7-9 to TRBJ1-1; no reliable D call. The V gene's germline CDR1 is SEHNR and CDR2 FQNEAQ (reference sequence). Between the trimmed V and J ends, which lost 3 bases and 1 base, there was a span of 12 bases. The CDR3 contains 15 residues. CDR3 region: CASSFAGVQNTEAFF. DNA of the CDR3: TGTGCCAGCAGCTTCGCCGGGGTTCAGAACACTGAAGCTTTCTTT.

This chain links TRBV30 with TRBJ2-2; D possibly corresponds to TRBD2 (7 bases). This CDR3 contains 16 residues. Germline CDR1 reads GTSNPN; CDR2 reads SVGIG (reference sequence). V lost 1 base, J lost 7 bases, and 19 bases lay in between. As DNA, the CDR3 is TGTGCCTGGAGTGGGGGGGCGGCGGGAGATAACGGGGAGCTGTTTTTT. Its translation: CAWSGGAAGDNGELFF.

The J gene is TRBJ2-1, the V gene TRBV7-3, with 10 positions matching TRBD2. Germline values: CDR1 SGHTA, CDR2 FQGTGA. The CDR3 loop spans 15 amino acids. Trimming cost V 5 bases and J 3 bases; bases outside gene matches: 4. CDR3 sequence (DNA): TGTGCCAGCAGCCCCTTAGCGGGGGGCTACAATGAGCAGTTCTTC. This encodes CASSPLAGGYNEQFF.

The chain couples TRBV19 to TRBJ1-1, with D maybe TRBD1 (6 bases). The CDR3 runs to 13 residues. Germline loops: CDR1 LNHDA, CDR2 SQIVND (reference sequence). V gave up 3 bases and J gave up 7 bases, with 12 bases separating them. CDR3 residues: CASSIGGLGEAFF. CDR3 bases: TGTGCCAGTAGTATTGGGGGGCTCGGTGAAGCTTTCTTT.

The genes are TRBV5-4 and TRBJ2-5; no definite D call. With 0 bases removed from V and 4 bases from J, the gap between germline ends came to 7 bases. CDR1 is SGHNT and CDR2 is YYREEE in the germline V gene (reference sequence). This CDR3 region has 13 residues. The CDR3 coding sequence is TGTGCCAGCAGCTTGGCGGGTGGAGAGACCCAGTACTTC. Amino acid sequence: CASSLAGGETQYF.

CDR3 region: CSASETGLTQYF. CDR3 coding DNA: TGCAGTGCTAGTGAGACAGGGCTGACCCAGTACTTC. The chain is built from TRBV20-1 and TRBJ2-5, with TRBD1 matching 7 bases. This CDR3 region has 12 residues. The germline V gene encodes CDR1 DFQATT and CDR2 SNEGSKA (reference sequence). V lost 3 bases, J lost 7 bases, and 5 bases stayed unmatched.

In nucleotides, the CDR3 is TGTGCCAGCATGCAGAGCCTGAACTATGGCTACACCTTC. It codes for CASMQSLNYGYTF. V is TRBV28 and J is TRBJ1-2, with D unresolved. Germline CDR1 MDHEN, CDR2 SYDVKM. With 7 bases removed from V and 2 bases from J, the gap between germline ends came to 11 bases. This CDR3 is built from 13 residues.

This chain links TRBV9 with TRBJ2-2; 8 nucleotides agree with TRBD2. Germline V gene sequence: CDR1 SGDLS, CDR2 YYNGEE. The CDR3 runs 16 residues. With V trimmed by 0 bases and J by 3 bases, 4 bases remained unmatched. The CDR3 loop reads CASSVEASGYTGELFF. The CDR3 nucleotides read TGTGCCAGCAGCGTAGAAGCTAGCGGGTACACCGGGGAGCTGTTTTTT.

The J gene is TRBJ2-6, the V gene TRBV21-1; no DNA check was done on the table's D call, TRBD2. TRBV21-1 is an annotated pseudogene. The CDR3 has 19 residues. In DNA form, the CDR3 reads TGTGCCAGCGGGCTAGCGGGGGGACCGGTACCCGCTGGGGCCAACGTCCTGACTTTC. Amino acids: CASGLAGGPVPAGANVLTF.

This chain uses TRBV12-3 or TRBV12-4 with TRBJ2-1; D not resolved. CDR3 size: 12 residues. The V gene lost 7 bases and the J gene lost 8 bases, with 12 bases spanning the gap. The CDR3 bases are TGTGCCAGCACGGACCCGTCGGATGAGCAGTTCTTC. This translates into CASTDPSDEQFF.

The V gene is TRBV9, the J gene TRBJ2-3; D perhaps matches TRBD1 (6 bases). CDR1 SGDLS and CDR2 YYNGEE come from the germline V gene. The V gene lost 4 bases and the J gene lost 4 bases, with 10 bases spanning the gap. This CDR3 contains 13 residues. The chain's CDR3 is CASSLGGADTQYF. Here the CDR3 DNA reads TGTGCCAGCAGCTTAGGGGGTGCAGATACGCAGTATTTT.

The table lists this clone with a count of one. The J gene is TRBJ1-2, the V gene TRBV3-1 (or the pseudogene TRBV3-2); D may be TRBD1 (5 bases). This CDR3 spans 14 amino acids. Germline CDR1 and CDR2: LGHDT and YNNKEL (reference sequence). V was shortened by 1 base and J by 4 bases, with 10 bases between the two germline ends. The CDR3 sequence is CASSQVRAAYGYTF. Written as DNA, the CDR3 is TGTGCCAGCAGCCAAGTCAGGGCGGCCTATGGCTACACCTTC.

The chain carries TRBV27 and TRBJ1-2; the match to TRBD1 covers 7 bases. Germline CDR1 is MNHEY and CDR2 is SMNVEV (reference sequence). CDR3 size: 14 residues. The V and J ends lost 6 bases and 4 bases, in that order; junction bases with no gene match: 8. The CDR3 loop reads CASSPMTGPYGYTF. CDR3 in DNA: TGTGCCAGCAGCCCAATGACAGGGCCCTATGGCTACACCTTC.

This chain joins TRBV6-5 and TRBJ2-7, with D perhaps given as TRBD1 or TRBD2 (5 bases each). The CDR3 has 14 amino acids. The germline V and J ends were trimmed by 6 bases and 2 bases, with 14 bases remaining between them. CDR1 is MNHEY, CDR2 SVGAGI, per germline. For the CDR3, the DNA is TGTGCCAGCAGGGGGCGCAGAGGGACCTACGAGCAGTACTTC. Translating gives CASRGRRGTYEQYF.

This clone was detected a few times. The rearrangement joins TRBV9 to TRBJ1-4, with TRBD1 identical over 9 bases. V trimming: 4 bases; J trimming: 4 bases; junction bases outside the gene matches: 8. The CDR3 sequence is 16 residues long. The germline gives CDR1 SGDLS, CDR2 YYNGEE. CDR3: CASSPGGTGSNEKLFF. CDR3 DNA: TGTGCCAGCAGCCCAGGTGGGACAGGGAGTAATGAAAAACTGTTTTTT.

This clone was seen only once. This chain uses TRBV5-4 with TRBJ1-1; possible D gene TRBD1, 6 bases. V was trimmed by 4 bases and J by 3 bases, leaving 10 bases between them. The CDR3 has 13 amino acids. Germline CDR1 is SGHNT and CDR2 is YYREEE (reference sequence). The CDR3 coding sequence is TGTGCCAGCAGCACCGGACAGCACACTGAAGCTTTCTTT. Protein sequence: CASSTGQHTEAFF.